This TCR beta chain was sequenced for a study of T-cell memory formation after mild COVID-19. This CDR3 region has 14 residues. Trimming left V 3 bases short and J 0 bases short, with 6 bases between. Germline CDR1 is SGHTA and CDR2 is FQGNSA. At least ten counts were recorded for this clonotype. The target antigen is unknown. Overall study results and limits: Still unconfirmed is whether the second-wave clones peaking on day 37 recognized SARS-CoV-2.

TCRdb re-called the 5' RACE reads through MiXCR, storing one row per CDR3 protein. This sample has some 180,000 distinct CDR3 sequences, with approximately 17% found just once. The TCR sequence derives from a man aged 18 to 29 who had mild COVID-19 (a few samples of this study predate the infection). Cell type and time point are not known. Sequencing was carried out using PBMCs or a T cell subset sorted from them (not recorded which). The chain has TRBV7-2 and TRBJ2-1; no firm D call. The CDR3 sequence: CASSFDGSYNEQFF. Written as DNA, the CDR3 is TGTGCCAGCAGCTTTGACGGCTCCTACAATGAGCAGTTCTTC.